The TCR beta chain described here comes from a study of shared clonotypes between healthy human individuals. Whole-study findings and limits: Shared across a few donors were around 5% of the naive CD4 clonotypes.

Profiling relied on immunoSEQ multiplex PCR, and the TCRdb table lists in-frame clones only, not all of them. The sample carries more than 1 million clones, about 84% recorded once. Turning to this clone: The antigen is undetermined.

V dropped 5 bases and J dropped 5 bases, with 19 bases sitting between them. The V gene's germline CDR1 is SNHLY and CDR2 FYNNEI. The CDR3 is 15 amino acids. The sample consisted of memory CD4+ T cells from PBMCs. Subset noted: CD45RA-negative fraction. This receptor was identified in a man aged 18 to 29 in good health. Some clones in this sample may be carry-over from other donors' samples. The chain recombines TRBV2 with TRBJ2-7; tentative D call: TRBD2 (6 bases). CDR3 sequence reads: CASSPISGEGHEQYF. The CDR3 DNA reads TGTGCCAGCAGTCCCATTAGCGGAGAGGGGCACGAGCAGTACTTC.